A selection of T cell receptor beta chains follows, all from one sample in a study of blood T cell repertoires in COVID-19. Clones were sequenced by immunoSEQ multiplex PCR, and TCRdb holds only the in-frame ones, with some missing. The table has roughly 280,000 clones, 89% seen once. Material for sequencing was PBMCs or T cells enriched from blood (not recorded which). The receptors originated from an older woman who had recovered from COVID-19. CDR3s include the opening cysteine and the closing phenylalanine or tryptophan. Each record gives: V gene, clone size, D gene, J gene, CDR3 protein, CDR3 DNA. The D gene is left open where the match is weak. Size is omitted from some rows. Given values are once, few, many or a class for expanded clones.

V: TRBV7-2
size: NA
D: NA
J: TRBJ2-1
CDR3: CASSLGFDLLLNEQFF
DNA: TGTGCCAGCAGCTTAGGTTTCGACCTATTACTAAATGAGCAGTTCTTC

V: TRBV6-5
size: NA
D: NA
J: TRBJ1-2
CDR3: CASSYSVQGVNYGYTF
DNA: TGTGCCAGCAGTTACTCTGTGCAGGGTGTAAACTATGGCTACACCTTC

V: TRBV5-1
size: NA
D: TRBD1
J: TRBJ1-1
CDR3: CASSTATGRGTEAFF
DNA: TGCGCCAGCAGCACCGCGACAGGGCGTGGGACTGAAGCTTTCTTT

V: TRBV9
size: NA
D: TRBD2
J: TRBJ2-1
CDR3: CASSASGTEYNEQFF
DNA: TGTGCCAGCAGCGCTAGCGGGACCGAGTACAATGAGCAGTTCTTC

V: TRBV5-1
size: NA
D: NA
J: TRBJ1-3
CDR3: CASRAGVNSGNTIYF
DNA: TGCGCCAGCAGGGCAGGGGTAAACTCTGGAAACACCATATATTTT

V: TRBV5-4
size: NA
D: TRBD2
J: TRBJ2-1
CDR3: CASRKGTSGRGYNEQFF
DNA: TGTGCCAGCAGGAAAGGGACTAGCGGGAGGGGTTACAATGAGCAGTTCTTC

V: TRBV7-9
size: NA
D: TRBD2
J: TRBJ2-1
CDR3: CASRENGGSYNEQFF
DNA: TGTGCCAGCAGGGAAAACGGGGGGTCCTACAATGAGCAGTTCTTC

V: TRBV5-6
size: NA
D: NA
J: TRBJ2-2
CDR3: CAGRRYSVNTGELFF
DNA: TGTGCCGGCCGAAGATACAGTGTGAACACCGGGGAGCTGTTTTTT

V: TRBV5-1
size: NA
D: NA
J: TRBJ2-5
CDR3: CASSAGTVQETQYF
DNA: TGCGCCAGCAGCGCGGGGACAGTTCAAGAGACCCAGTACTTC

V: TRBV2
size: NA
D: TRBD1
J: TRBJ2-7
CDR3: CASSLRDRGPYEQYF
DNA: TGTGCCAGCTCGCTCCGGGACAGGGGGCCCTACGAGCAGTACTTC

V: TRBV3-1/TRBV3-2
size: NA
D: NA
J: TRBJ1-3
CDR3: CASSHFSLNRDGNTIYF
DNA: TGTGCCAGCAGCCACTTTTCCCTTAACAGGGATGGAAACACCATATATTTT

V: TRBV9
size: NA
D: NA
J: TRBJ2-1
CDR3: CASSVDWRTNEQFF
DNA: TGTGCCAGCAGCGTAGACTGGAGGACCAATGAGCAGTTCTTC

V: TRBV5-1
size: NA
D: NA
J: TRBJ1-1
CDR3: CASSLKQGTNTEAFF
DNA: TGCGCCAGCAGCTTAAAACAGGGTACGAACACTGAAGCTTTCTTT

V: TRBV7-2
size: NA
D: NA
J: TRBJ2-7
CDR3: CASSPALAVYEQYF
DNA: TGTGCCAGCAGTCCGGCTTTGGCGGTTTACGAGCAGTACTTC

V: TRBV5-1
size: NA
D: NA
J: TRBJ1-1
CDR3: CASSLAPQGGNRNTEAFF
DNA: TGCGCCAGCAGCTTGGCCCCCCAGGGTGGGAACAGGAACACTGAAGCTTTCTTT

V: TRBV27
size: once
D: TRBD1
J: TRBJ2-3
CDR3: CATIRDRDARGTQYF
DNA: TGTGCCACCATAAGGGACAGGGACGCACGGGGTACGCAGTATTTT

V: TRBV28
size: once
D: NA
J: TRBJ1-5
CDR3: CASSSGHYSNQPQHF
DNA: TGTGCCAGCAGCTCCGGACATTATAGCAATCAGCCCCAGCATTTT

V: TRBV2
size: NA
D: NA
J: TRBJ1-4
CDR3: CASRADSPSEKLFF
DNA: TGTGCCAGCAGGGCGGACAGTCCCAGTGAAAAACTGTTTTTT

V: TRBV5-1
size: NA
D: NA
J: TRBJ2-1
CDR3: CASSLGVGGINEQFF
DNA: TGCGCCAGCAGCTTGGGGGTCGGCGGGATTAATGAGCAGTTCTTC

V: TRBV19
size: NA
D: TRBD1
J: TRBJ2-1
CDR3: CASSKGTDYNEQFF
DNA: TGTGCCAGTAGTAAGGGGACAGATTACAATGAGCAGTTCTTC

V: TRBV5-1
size: NA
D: NA
J: TRBJ1-2
CDR3: CASSLLPGREGGNYGYTF
DNA: TGCGCCAGCAGCCTACTCCCGGGCAGGGAGGGGGGGAACTATGGCTACACCTTC

V: TRBV18
size: NA
D: NA
J: TRBJ1-5
CDR3: CASSTGGSGNQPQHF
DNA: TGTGCCAGCTCTACGGGGGGAAGCGGCAATCAGCCCCAGCATTTT

V: TRBV12-3/TRBV12-4
size: NA
D: NA
J: TRBJ2-5
CDR3: CASSSRGKETQYF
DNA: TGTGCCAGCAGTTCGAGAGGCAAAGAGACCCAGTACTTC

V: TRBV28
size: NA
D: NA
J: TRBJ2-7
CDR3: CASVVRGGVYEQYF
DNA: TGTGCCAGCGTGGTGCGGGGAGGCGTCTACGAGCAGTACTTC

V: TRBV6-5
size: few
D: NA
J: TRBJ2-7
CDR3: CASMVEGRSYEQYF
DNA: TGTGCCAGCATGGTCGAGGGTCGCTCCTACGAGCAGTACTTC

V: TRBV7-6
size: once
D: TRBD1
J: TRBJ1-2
CDR3: CASSPQGQGYGYTF
DNA: TGTGCCAGCAGCCCCCAGGGACAGGGGTATGGCTACACCTTC

V: TRBV13
size: NA
D: TRBD1
J: TRBJ1-1
CDR3: CASSSRTGLTEAFF
DNA: TGTGCCAGCAGCTCCCGGACAGGGTTAACTGAAGCTTTCTTT

V: TRBV9
size: NA
D: NA
J: TRBJ2-3
CDR3: CASSVDSGSTDTQYF
DNA: TGTGCCAGCAGCGTAGATTCAGGGAGCACAGATACGCAGTATTTT

V: TRBV7-9
size: NA
D: TRBD1
J: TRBJ1-3
CDR3: CASSSPGTAAGNTIYF
DNA: TGTGCCAGCAGCTCCCCCGGGACAGCAGCAGGAAACACCATATATTTT

V: TRBV28
size: NA
D: NA
J: TRBJ1-6
CDR3: CASTSWREGNSPLHF
DNA: TGTGCCAGCACCTCTTGGAGGGAGGGTAATTCACCCCTCCACTTT

V: TRBV7-3
size: once
D: TRBD2
J: TRBJ2-2
CDR3: CASSLKGREGRFGGELFF
DNA: TGTGCCAGCAGCTTAAAGGGGCGGGAGGGCCGGTTCGGCGGGGAGCTGTTTTTT

V: TRBV19
size: NA
D: NA
J: TRBJ2-7
CDR3: CASIVALSGCGDEQYF
DNA: TGTGCCAGTATCGTAGCGTTGTCCGGGTGCGGTGACGAGCAGTACTTC

V: TRBV6-5
size: once
D: NA
J: TRBJ1-5
CDR3: CASSLSRLSNQPQHF
DNA: TGTGCCAGCAGTTTATCACGACTTAGCAATCAGCCCCAGCATTTT

V: TRBV7-2
size: once
D: NA
J: TRBJ2-1
CDR3: CASSLYAGKQFF
DNA: TGTGCCAGCAGCTTGTACGCCGGGAAGCAGTTCTTC

V: TRBV18
size: NA
D: NA
J: TRBJ1-1
CDR3: CASSPWVQGVDTEAFF
DNA: TGTGCCAGCTCACCATGGGTACAGGGTGTGGACACTGAAGCTTTCTTT

V: TRBV14
size: NA
D: NA
J: TRBJ1-2
CDR3: CASSQFQGGGYGYTF
DNA: TGTGCCAGCAGCCAATTCCAGGGAGGTGGCTATGGCTACACCTTC

V: TRBV6-5
size: NA
D: TRBD1
J: TRBJ1-2
CDR3: CASRNRQGNYGYTF
DNA: TGTGCCAGCAGAAACAGACAGGGGAACTATGGCTACACCTTC

V: TRBV11-2
size: NA
D: TRBD1
J: TRBJ1-4
CDR3: CASSTSGGAGEKLFF
DNA: TGTGCCAGCAGCACTTCAGGGGGCGCCGGTGAAAAACTGTTTTTT

V: TRBV12-3/TRBV12-4
size: NA
D: NA
J: TRBJ2-7
CDR3: CASKGSGTYEQYF
DNA: TGTGCCAGCAAAGGGAGCGGTACCTACGAGCAGTACTTC

V: TRBV7-3
size: NA
D: NA
J: TRBJ2-2
CDR3: CASSFSARASTGELFF
DNA: TGTGCCAGCAGCTTTAGCGCCCGGGCGTCCACCGGGGAGCTGTTTTTT

V: TRBV5-1
size: NA
D: TRBD2
J: TRBJ2-1
CDR3: CASSFATSDLSEQFF
DNA: TGCGCCAGCAGCTTCGCGACTAGCGATTTGTCGGAGCAGTTCTTC

V: TRBV10-1
size: NA
D: NA
J: TRBJ2-1
CDR3: CASSRQGKRDEQFF
DNA: TGCGCCAGCAGTCGGCAGGGAAAAAGGGATGAGCAGTTCTTC

V: TRBV27
size: NA
D: NA
J: TRBJ1-2
CDR3: CASTKAILTGSGYTF
DNA: TGTGCCAGCACTAAAGCTATTTTAACAGGGTCTGGCTACACCTTC

V: TRBV5-4
size: NA
D: NA
J: TRBJ1-4
CDR3: CASSLGGFNEKLFF
DNA: TGTGCCAGCAGCTTGGGAGGGTTTAATGAAAAACTGTTTTTT

V: TRBV9
size: few
D: TRBD2
J: TRBJ2-3
CDR3: CASSVGLADTDTQYF
DNA: TGTGCCAGCAGCGTAGGACTAGCGGACACAGATACGCAGTATTTT

V: TRBV19
size: NA
D: NA
J: TRBJ1-3
CDR3: CASREQGRNTIYF
DNA: TGTGCCAGTAGGGAACAGGGCAGAAACACCATATATTTT

V: TRBV5-1
size: NA
D: NA
J: TRBJ1-2
CDR3: CASSLSGQGSGGYTF
DNA: TGCGCCAGCAGCTTGAGTGGCCAGGGATCGGGTGGCTACACCTTC